This is a list of T cell receptor beta chains from one sample in a study of CD8+CD57+ T cells in acquired aplastic anemia. TCRdb re-called the reads through MiXCR, storing one row per CDR3 protein. The table has roughly 58,000 distinct CDR3 sequences, 55% seen once. The sequenced sample consisted of sorted CD4+, CD8+, or CD8+CD57+ T cells (not recorded which) from PBMCs. These TCRs come from a human donor in good health, serving as a control. Both conserved end residues are part of each CDR3. The D gene is left open where the match is weak. The listing skips clone size in some rows; elsewhere it reads once, few, many or a size class.

j_gene,abundance,len,d_gene,v_gene,CDR3aa,CDR3nt
TRBJ2-7,few,15,TRBD1,TRBV9,CASSASGQVAYEQYF,TGTGCCAGCAGCGCCTCTGGACAGGTCGCTTACGAGCAGTACTTC
TRBJ1-5,many,16,TRBD1,TRBV19,CASSSTGGKGNQPQHF,TGTGCCAGTAGTAGCACAGGGGGTAAGGGCAATCAGCCCCAGCATTTT
TRBJ2-3,many,13,TRBD2,TRBV20-1,CSAGDYYTDTQYF,TGCAGTGCCGGGGACTATTACACAGATACGCAGTATTTT
TRBJ2-7,.,12,.,TRBV15,CATIWPHYEQYF,TGTGCCACCATCTGGCCCCACTACGAGCAGTACTTC
TRBJ2-1,many,11,.,TRBV12-3/TRBV12-4,CASTTQPSGFF,TGTGCCAGCACCACACAACCCAGTGGGTTCTTC
TRBJ2-7,.,13,.,TRBV20-1,CSAERGGAREQYF,TGCAGTGCCGAAAGAGGGGGGGCTCGGGAGCAGTACTTC
TRBJ2-3,.,15,.,TRBV29-1,CIVEDVGAGTDTQYF,TGCATCGTTGAAGATGTTGGCGCCGGGACAGATACGCAGTATTTT
TRBJ2-5,few,13,TRBD2,TRBV7-3,CASSIPGGETQYF,TGTGCCAGCAGCATCCCGGGAGGAGAGACCCAGTACTTC
TRBJ2-7,few,17,TRBD1,TRBV15,CATSRATGTGGTYEQYF,TGTGCCACCAGCAGGGCTACAGGGACAGGGGGTACCTACGAGCAGTACTTC
TRBJ2-5,.,14,.,TRBV19,CASSIQNGNQPQYF,TGTGCCAGTAGCATTCAAAACGGCAATCAGCCCCAGTACTTC
TRBJ1-2,.,13,.,TRBV20-1,CSGQDRLGTGYTF,TGCAGTGGCCAAGACAGGCTGGGGACTGGCTACACCTTC
TRBJ2-5,many,11,.,TRBV12-3/TRBV12-4,CASRGRETQYF,TGTGCCAGCAGGGGACGGGAGACCCAGTACTTC
TRBJ1-1,.,15,.,TRBV19,CASSTAGTGLTEAFF,TGTGCCAGTAGTACGGCCGGGACCGGGCTCACTGAAGCTTTCTTT
TRBJ1-1,.,14,TRBD1,TRBV29-1,CSGTQGSGRTEAFF,TGCAGCGGAACACAGGGGTCTGGGAGGACTGAAGCTTTCTTT
TRBJ2-1,.,15,TRBD1,TRBV19,CASRTTGGFDNEQFF,TGTGCCAGTAGAACTACAGGGGGGTTCGACAATGAGCAGTTCTTC
TRBJ2-1,.,15,TRBD2,TRBV2,CASSGTSGTGNEQFF,TGTGCCAGCAGTGGTACTAGCGGGACGGGCAATGAGCAGTTCTTC
TRBJ2-7,.,14,.,TRBV11-2,CASSALRDTYEQYF,TGTGCCAGCAGCGCGCTCCGGGACACATACGAGCAGTACTTC
TRBJ2-3,.,14,.,TRBV10-1,CASSEYTGADTQYF,TGCGCCAGCAGTGAGTATACGGGAGCAGATACGCAGTATTTT
TRBJ1-2,medium-sized,14,.,TRBV24-1,CATSDPTGYYGYTF,TGTGCCACCAGTGATCCCACAGGGTACTATGGCTACACCTTC
TRBJ2-5,many,10,.,TRBV6-2/TRBV6-3,CASGRETQYF,TGTGCCAGCGGGCGAGAGACCCAGTACTTC
TRBJ2-7,.,15,.,TRBV15,CATSVPGGPTYEQYF,TGTGCCACCAGCGTACCCGGGGGCCCGACCTACGAGCAGTACTTC
TRBJ1-1,.,14,TRBD1,TRBV15,CATSWGTGRAEAFF,TGTGCCACCAGCTGGGGGACAGGGAGGGCTGAAGCTTTCTTT
TRBJ2-7,.,12,TRBD1,TRBV10-3,CASGQGALEQYF,TGTGCCAGCGGACAGGGGGCGCTCGAGCAGTACTTC
TRBJ2-7,many,14,TRBD1,TRBV12-3/TRBV12-4,CASSPTGWSYEQYF,TGTGCCAGCAGTCCGACAGGGTGGTCCTACGAGCAGTACTTC
TRBJ1-2,once,12,TRBD1,TRBV2,CASQGQVYGYTF,TGTGCCAGCCAGGGACAGGTCTATGGCTACACCTTC
TRBJ1-4,many,17,TRBD1,TRBV10-3,CATTFRGRGTGAEKLFF,TGTGCCACCACCTTCCGAGGGCGGGGGACAGGGGCTGAAAAACTGTTTTTT
TRBJ1-4,.,14,TRBD1,TRBV19,CASRNRGDREKLFF,TGTGCCAGTAGAAATAGGGGGGACAGGGAAAAACTGTTTTTT
TRBJ1-2,.,14,.,TRBV15,CATSPRSENYGYTF,TGTGCCACCAGCCCCCGCAGTGAGAACTATGGCTACACCTTC
TRBJ1-1,.,14,TRBD1,TRBV19,CASSLTGKTTEAFF,TGTGCCAGTAGCCTGACAGGGAAGACCACTGAAGCTTTCTTT
TRBJ1-5,.,11,.,TRBV25-1,CAPDSNQPQHF,TGTGCCCCAGATAGCAATCAGCCCCAGCATTTT
TRBJ1-5,.,18,.,TRBV6-4,CASSDLGKGPYSNQPQHF,TGTGCCAGCAGTGACCTGGGAAAGGGCCCTTATAGCAATCAGCCCCAGCATTTT
TRBJ2-3,many,12,.,TRBV5-6,CASSLVAYPQYF,TGTGCCAGCAGCTTGGTGGCCTACCCGCAATATTTT
TRBJ2-4,.,13,.,TRBV20-1,CSARMEGGNIQYF,TGCAGTGCAAGGATGGAGGGTGGGAACATTCAGTACTTC
TRBJ1-1,many,16,.,TRBV27,CASIPSTGTSNTEAFF,TGTGCCAGCATCCCCTCCACCGGGACATCGAACACTGAAGCTTTCTTT
TRBJ1-2,many,13,TRBD1,TRBV5-5,CASSLGTAGGYTF,TGTGCCAGCAGCTTAGGGACAGCGGGTGGCTACACCTTC
TRBJ2-7,.,16,TRBD2,TRBV29-1,CSVSGLLAGPSYEQYF,TGCAGCGTTTCAGGGCTACTAGCGGGGCCCTCCTACGAGCAGTACTTC
TRBJ1-2,.,11,.,TRBV2,CASMIEYGYTF,TGTGCCAGCATGATTGAGTACGGCTACACCTTC
TRBJ2-3,.,16,TRBD1,TRBV29-1,CSVEEGGQGTTDTQYF,TGCAGCGTTGAGGAGGGGGGACAGGGGACGACAGATACGCAGTATTTT
TRBJ1-5,once,18,TRBD1,TRBV19,CASSTTGQGSISNQPQHF,TGTGCCAGTAGTACAACGGGACAGGGATCAATCAGCAATCAGCCCCAGCATTTT
TRBJ2-6,many,15,TRBD1,TRBV5-6,CASSFGTAGANVLTF,TGTGCCAGCAGCTTCGGGACAGCTGGGGCCAACGTCCTGACTTTC
TRBJ2-2,many,19,TRBD1,TRBV9,CASSVVGTGGSGGAGELFF,TGTGCCAGCAGCGTCGTCGGGACAGGGGGCTCGGGCGGCGCCGGGGAGCTGTTTTTT
TRBJ2-1,.,15,TRBD2,TRBV11-2,CASSFTSGIVNEQFF,TGTGCCAGCAGCTTCACTAGCGGGATCGTTAATGAGCAGTTCTTC
TRBJ1-2,many,15,.,TRBV5-4,CASSGPTGNYYGYTF,TGTGCCAGCAGCGGGCCCACAGGGAACTACTATGGCTACACCTTC
TRBJ1-6,many,18,.,TRBV6-1,CASSGLGRLSSYNSPLHF,TGTGCCAGCAGTGGATTAGGACGCCTAAGCTCCTATAATTCACCCCTCCACTTT
TRBJ1-3,.,14,TRBD1,TRBV19,CASKETGAGNTIYF,TGTGCCAGCAAAGAGACAGGGGCTGGAAACACCATATATTTT
TRBJ2-7,many,15,.,TRBV4-2,CASSQGGRNEYEQYF,TGTGCCAGCAGCCAAGGGGGCAGGAACGAATACGAGCAGTACTTC
TRBJ2-2,many,14,.,TRBV6-1,CASSRSGNTGELFF,TGTGCCAGCAGTCGTAGCGGGAACACCGGGGAGCTGTTTTTT
TRBJ1-1,medium-sized,15,.,TRBV29-1,CSVEDRWTGNTEAFF,TGCAGCGTTGAAGATCGTTGGACGGGGAACACTGAAGCTTTCTTT
TRBJ1-6,once,14,TRBD1,TRBV15,CATSRTGDNSPLHF,TGTGCCACCAGCAGGACAGGGGATAATTCACCCCTCCACTTT
TRBJ2-7,.,16,TRBD2,TRBV20-1,CSARDLVAGGIYEQYF,TGCAGTGCTAGAGATCTGGTAGCGGGAGGCATCTACGAGCAGTACTTC